The rows below give T cell receptor beta chains drawn from one sample of a study of T cell repertoires in cytomegalovirus infection. Which antigens these TCRs recognize remains unknown. TCRdb ran MiXCR on the reads and lists one entry per CDR3 protein. The sample consists of about 570,000 distinct CDR3 sequences, around 40% of them appearing once. The sample in question was cultured PBMCs, obtained from culture after CMV antigen stimulation. The receptors come from a human donor in good health (CMV status not recorded). Some clones in this sample may be carry-over from other donors' samples. The CDR3 runs from the conserved cysteine through the conserved F or W. Each record gives: V gene, clone size, J gene, D gene, CDR3 protein, CDR3 DNA. The D gene is left open where the match is weak. Size values are once, few and many counts, or a class for expanded clones, and some rows have none.

TRBV6-2/TRBV6-3	.	TRBJ2-2	.	CASTLSRGAGELFF	TGTGCCAGCACCCTTAGCCGAGGGGCCGGGGAGCTGTTTTTT
TRBV7-6	few	TRBJ2-1	.	CASSAINEQFF	TGTGCCAGCAGCGCAATAAATGAGCAGTTCTTC
TRBV19	.	TRBJ2-1	TRBD2	CASSITASGSYNEQFF	TGTGCCAGTAGTATAACCGCTAGCGGGTCCTACAATGAGCAGTTCTTC
TRBV10-3	.	TRBJ2-7	.	CAMARGKDYEQYF	TGTGCCATGGCCCGGGGGAAGGACTACGAGCAGTACTTC
TRBV7-9	.	TRBJ2-4	TRBD1	CASSAYRDRKNIQYF	TGTGCCAGCAGTGCCTACCGGGACAGGAAAAACATTCAGTACTTC
TRBV6-2/TRBV6-3	few	TRBJ2-1	TRBD1	CASTYRGENNEQFF	TGTGCCAGCACCTACAGGGGGGAAAACAATGAGCAGTTCTTC
TRBV7-2	.	TRBJ2-5	TRBD2	CASSPTSGVIETQYF	TGTGCCAGCAGCCCCACTAGCGGGGTAATAGAGACCCAGTACTTC
TRBV20-1	.	TRBJ1-6	.	CSAGSQARGAPLHF	TGCAGTGCTGGAAGCCAGGCGAGGGGGGCACCCCTCCACTTT
TRBV20-1	few	TRBJ2-5	TRBD2	CSARASGRALVETQYF	TGCAGTGCTAGAGCTAGCGGGAGGGCCTTAGTAGAGACCCAGTACTTC
TRBV28	.	TRBJ2-1	TRBD2	CASSYPRGRGGAYNEQFF	TGTGCCAGCAGTTACCCCAGGGGTCGCGGGGGGGCCTACAATGAGCAGTTCTTC
TRBV11-2	few	TRBJ1-4	.	CASSLSIGRQMFF	TGTGCCAGCAGCTTAAGTATCGGCCGTCAAATGTTTTTT
TRBV7-2	many	TRBJ2-2	.	CASSPEFTGELFF	TGTGCCAGCAGCCCAGAGTTCACCGGGGAGCTGTTTTTT
TRBV6-2/TRBV6-3	few	TRBJ2-1	TRBD1	CASSPPTGTGYNEQFF	TGTGCCAGCAGTCCTCCAACTGGGACAGGGTACAATGAGCAGTTCTTC
TRBV7-8	few	TRBJ2-2	.	CASRPATAGELFF	TGTGCCAGCAGGCCAGCTACGGCCGGGGAGCTGTTTTTT
TRBV7-2	many	TRBJ1-4	TRBD1	CASSMDRVSEKLFF	TGTGCCAGCAGCATGGACAGGGTATCCGAAAAACTGTTTTTT
TRBV28	few	TRBJ1-3	.	CASSFLGAGNTIYF	TGTGCCAGCAGTTTTCTGGGAGCTGGAAACACCATATATTTT
TRBV6-2/TRBV6-3	.	TRBJ1-5	TRBD1	CASSHPQGAFNQPQHF	TGTGCCAGCAGTCATCCCCAGGGGGCGTTCAATCAGCCCCAGCATTTT
TRBV7-2	few	TRBJ2-7	.	CASSYLGPYEQYF	TGTGCCAGCAGCTACCTAGGGCCCTACGAGCAGTACTTC
TRBV6-1	.	TRBJ1-3	TRBD1	CASFGTGGYTIYF	TGTGCCAGTTTCGGGACAGGGGGATACACCATATATTTT
TRBV20-1	once	TRBJ2-3	.	CSAFGLSRGQYF	TGCAGTGCTTTTGGACTATCTCGGGGGCAGTATTTT
TRBV7-6	.	TRBJ2-7	.	CASSLGVGLGTYEQYF	TGTGCCAGCAGCTTAGGTGTAGGGTTAGGGACTTACGAGCAGTACTTC
TRBV10-3	.	TRBJ2-7	TRBD1	CAIGSGQGSAMKSYEQYF	TGTGCCATCGGTTCGGGACAGGGGTCCGCAATGAAATCCTACGAGCAGTACTTC
TRBV2	.	TRBJ2-1	TRBD2	CASSTPSGGALGYNEQFF	TGTGCCAGCAGTACCCCTAGCGGGGGGGCCTTAGGCTACAATGAGCAGTTCTTC
TRBV4-1	few	TRBJ2-3	.	CASSQASGRDDSSTDTQYF	TGCGCCAGCAGCCAAGCGTCCGGGAGAGACGACTCTAGCACAGATACGCAGTATTTT
TRBV7-6	.	TRBJ1-1	.	CASSLGWTENTEAFF	TGTGCCAGCAGCTTAGGGTGGACGGAGAACACTGAAGCTTTCTTT
TRBV5-6	.	TRBJ2-5	.	CASSLLTGIKETQYF	TGTGCCAGCAGCTTGTTAACAGGGATAAAAGAGACCCAGTACTTC
TRBV4-3	.	TRBJ2-7	.	CASSQSLVAPLNEQYF	TGCGCCAGCAGCCAATCCCTCGTAGCGCCCTTAAACGAGCAGTACTTC
TRBV30	.	TRBJ2-7	.	CAWSAGTYEYEQYF	TGTGCCTGGAGTGCCGGGACATATGAATACGAGCAGTACTTC
TRBV20-1	.	TRBJ2-7	TRBD1	CSATNPGQTSYEQYF	TGCAGTGCTACAAATCCGGGACAGACGTCCTACGAGCAGTACTTC
TRBV20-1	.	TRBJ2-1	TRBD2	CSASGRSYNEQFF	TGCAGTGCTAGCGGGAGGTCCTACAATGAGCAGTTCTTC
TRBV12-3/TRBV12-4	few	TRBJ2-5	TRBD2	CASSLAPGGGTETQYF	TGTGCCAGCAGTTTAGCTCCAGGCGGGGGAACGGAGACCCAGTACTTC
TRBV12-3/TRBV12-4	.	TRBJ2-1	TRBD2	CASSRPRESSGGYSSYNEQFF	TGTGCCAGCAGTCGACCCCGTGAAAGTAGCGGGGGGTATAGCTCCTACAATGAGCAGTTCTTC
TRBV7-8	few	TRBJ2-7	TRBD1	CATGDRGRLEQYF	TGTGCCACCGGGGACAGGGGGCGTTTAGAGCAGTACTTC
TRBV7-2	few	TRBJ2-5	TRBD2	CASSLVAGGPGETQYF	TGTGCCAGCAGCTTGGTTGCGGGAGGGCCGGGGGAGACCCAGTACTTC
TRBV7-9	.	TRBJ2-7	.	CASSPEDSTYEQYF	TGTGCCAGCAGCCCTGAGGACTCGACCTACGAGCAGTACTTC
TRBV7-9	.	TRBJ2-5	TRBD1	CASTPRDRNQETQYF	TGTGCCAGCACCCCTAGGGACAGAAATCAAGAGACCCAGTACTTC
TRBV7-9	.	TRBJ2-6	TRBD1	CASSDTGGAGANVLTF	TGTGCCAGCAGCGACACAGGGGGCGCTGGGGCCAACGTCCTGACTTTC
TRBV7-9	.	TRBJ1-2	TRBD1	CASSLVGTGSYGYTF	TGTGCCAGCAGCTTAGTGGGGACAGGGAGCTATGGCTACACCTTC
TRBV5-4	.	TRBJ2-5	TRBD2	CASSLAGLARRETQYF	TGTGCCAGCAGCTTAGCCGGACTAGCGCGGAGAGAGACCCAGTACTTC
TRBV6-2/TRBV6-3	.	TRBJ2-7	.	CASSNGLLTDYEQYF	TGTGCCAGCAGTAATGGGCTACTTACCGACTACGAGCAGTACTTC
TRBV28	.	TRBJ1-1	TRBD1	CASSLEGASIRATEAFF	TGTGCCAGCAGTTTAGAGGGGGCCAGCATTAGAGCCACTGAAGCTTTCTTT
TRBV11-2	.	TRBJ2-5	TRBD2	CASSILAGGRETQYF	TGTGCCAGCAGCATACTAGCGGGAGGGAGAGAGACCCAGTACTTC
TRBV25-1	.	TRBJ2-3	.	CASTSDGGTDTQYF	TGTGCCAGCACCAGTGATGGGGGCACAGATACGCAGTATTTT
TRBV7-6	few	TRBJ1-6	TRBD1	CASSSTGTGNSPLHF	TGTGCCAGCAGCTCAACCGGGACAGGGAATTCACCCCTCCACTTT
TRBV5-1	.	TRBJ1-1	TRBD1	CASTKGQGSTEAFF	TGCGCCAGCACCAAGGGACAGGGGTCCACTGAAGCTTTCTTT
TRBV6-5	few	TRBJ2-5	.	CASSYPGQETQYF	TGTGCCAGCAGTTACCCGGGGCAAGAGACCCAGTACTTC
TRBV7-8	.	TRBJ1-4	.	CATRRGGANEKLFF	TGTGCCACCCGACGCGGGGGGGCTAATGAAAAACTGTTTTTT